Detailed here is one TCR beta chain. TCRdb's copy holds only in-frame clones and misses some; the assay was immunoSEQ multiplex PCR. This sample carries about 56,000 clones, about nine tenths of them seen once, and the ten largest clones take 0.5%. This sample was taken from a study of T cell changes during pregnancy in multiple sclerosis. V was pared by 0 bases and J by 7 bases, with 0 bases of the junction left unmatched. The V gene's germline CDR1 is MGHRA and CDR2 YSYEKL. The CDR3 runs to 14 residues. The genes are TRBV4-1 and TRBJ1-6; the match to TRBD1 covers 7 bases. This TCR derives from a female donor with multiple sclerosis, enrolled in a pregnancy study. The source material was CD4+ T cells from peripheral blood mononuclear cells, sampled in the third trimester of pregnancy. CDR3 DNA sequence: TGCGCCAGCAGCCAAGAGACAGGGAATTCACCCCTCCACTTT. Translated, it gives CASSQETGNSPLHF.